This entry lists 13 T cell receptor beta chains sequenced from one sample in a study of shared clonotypes between healthy human individuals. The assay was immunoSEQ multiplex PCR, and TCRdb's table has in-frame clones only and misses some. The repertoire consists of around 1.4 million clones, with just under 99% occurring once and the leading ten covering around 0.38%. Sequencing input: naive CD4+ T cells sorted from blood. Subset denoted: CD45RA+ positively selected. The receptors originated from a man in his thirties or forties in good health.

The chain couples TRBV18 to TRBJ2-3; D unclear. Trimming pared 5 bases from V and 2 bases from J, leaving 8 bases between. CDR3 size: 13 residues. Germline V gene data show CDR1 as KGHSH and CDR2 as LQKENI. The CDR3 protein is CASSGSTTDTQYF. Here the CDR3 DNA reads TGTGCCAGCTCAGGGTCGACCACAGATACGCAGTATTTT.

To note about this clone: Other nucleotide sequences from this sample produce the same CDR3. The chain combines TRBV19 with TRBJ1-5; D possibly corresponds to TRBD1 (6 bases). Trimming cost V 6 bases and J 1 base, with 10 bases left between them. CDR1 and CDR2 from the germline V gene are LNHDA and SQIVND (reference sequence). The length of the CDR3 is 14 residues. Written as DNA, the CDR3 is TGTGCCAGTAGGAGGCAGGGGAGCAATCAGCCCCAGCATTTT. This translates into CASRRQGSNQPQHF.

V gene TRBV6-1 combines with J gene TRBJ2-1; 12 nucleotides match TRBD2. This CDR3 contains 14 residues. The trim removed 1 base at V and 15 bases at J, leaving 7 bases unmatched. The V gene's germline CDR1 is MNHNS and CDR2 SASEGT. CDR3: CASSEGILAGGRFF. DNA for the CDR3: TGTGCCAGCAGTGAAGGGATCCTAGCGGGAGGGCGGTTCTTC.

The chain links TRBV18 to TRBJ2-7; D gene ambiguous. V lost 4 bases to trimming and J lost 0 bases, with 19 bases between them. Germline-derived CDR1 and CDR2 are KGHSH and LQKENI. This CDR3 has 17 residues. The CDR3 DNA follows: TGTGCCAGCTCACTGCTCTCCGGGTCCCCCAGCTCCTACGAGCAGTACTTC. It yields the protein CASSLLSGSPSSYEQYF.

CDR3 residues: CASSSRPLGNTIYF. The CDR3 region has the DNA TGTGCCAGCAGCTCGCGACCCCTAGGGAACACCATATATTTT. V gene TRBV7-8 combines with J gene TRBJ1-3; no definite D call. The CDR3 is made up of 14 amino acids. From germline, CDR1 is SGHVS and CDR2 FQNEAQ. V lost 4 bases and J 7 bases, leaving 14 bases between the germline ends.

The V gene is TRBV7-6, the J gene TRBJ1-5; 7 bases map to TRBD1. This CDR3 has 19 residues. Looked up from germline, CDR1 is SGHVS and CDR2 is FNYEAQ. V shed 5 bases, J shed 0 bases, and the junction held 16 bases outside the gene matches. Written as DNA, the CDR3 is TGTGCCAGCAGCCCACGGACAACCGGGACAGTGTATAGCAATCAGCCCCAGCATTTT. Translated: CASSPRTTGTVYSNQPQHF. Full variable domain (outside the CDR3, taken from reference TRBV7-6 and TRBJ1-5): GAGVSQSPRYKVTKRGQDVALRCDPISGHVSLYWYRQALGQGPEFLTYFNYEAQQDKSGLPNDRFSAERPEGSISTLTIQRTEQRDSAMYRCASSPRTTGTVYSNQPQHFGDGTRLSIL.

Points on this clone: One junction end disagrees with the germline gene, perhaps due to a read error. The chain joins TRBV28 to TRBJ2-7; 7 bases are shared with TRBD2. Germline loops: CDR1 MDHEN, CDR2 SYDVKM. CDR3 length equals 12 residues. This CDR3 reads CASSLSPGTKDF. CDR3 nucleotide sequence: TGTGCCAGCAGTTTATCCCCCGGGACTAAGGACTTC. Complete variable domain (other parts from reference TRBV28 and TRBJ2-7): DVKVTQSSRYLVKRTGEKVFLECVQDMDHENMFWYRQDPGLGLRLIYFSYDVKMKEKGDIPEGYSVSREKKERFSLILESASTNQTSMYLCASSLSPGTKDFGPGTRLTVT.

The gene calls are TRBV30 and TRBJ2-2; D tentatively reads TRBD1 or TRBD2 (5 bases each). Trimming pared 3 bases from V and 3 bases from J, leaving 20 bases between. This CDR3 has 17 residues. The V gene's germline CDR1 is GTSNPN and CDR2 SVGIG (reference sequence). Here the CDR3 reads CAWSYRGSGKDTGELFF. CDR3 nucleotides: TGTGCCTGGAGCTACAGAGGGTCAGGGAAGGACACCGGGGAGCTGTTTTTT.

This clone was counted a single time. This sequence joins TRBV28 and TRBJ2-1, with TRBD1 matching over 8 bases. V gave up 7 bases and J gave up 0 bases; unmatched junction bases: 17. CDR1 and CDR2 (germline): MDHEN, SYDVKM. This CDR3 region has 19 residues. Here the CDR3 DNA reads TGTGCCAGCAATCAGCCCTGGACAGGGTGGGAAAGCTCCTACAATGAGCAGTTCTTC. Its protein is CASNQPWTGWESSYNEQFF.

The chain joins TRBV2 to TRBJ2-6; D unresolved. The ends were cut back, 6 bases at V and 2 bases at J, with 5 bases in the middle. The CDR3 contains 13 residues. Germline assignment: CDR1 SNHLY and CDR2 FYNNEI. The CDR3 protein is CASRWAGANVLTF. The CDR3 nucleotides read TGTGCCAGCAGATGGGCTGGGGCCAACGTCCTGACTTTC.

J is TRBJ2-1 and V is TRBV28; unclear D gene. CDR1 MDHEN and CDR2 SYDVKM come from the germline V gene. V lost 2 bases and J lost 4, with 12 bases in between. This CDR3 is 15 amino acids long. In nucleotides, the CDR3 is TGTGCCAGCAGTTTAGAAGCGCAAAGATACAATGAGCAGTTCTTC. Its translation: CASSLEAQRYNEQFF.

The V and J genes are TRBV30 and TRBJ2-7; 7 bases line up with TRBD2. Losses at the gene ends were 2 bases for V and 5 bases for J; bases not matched to a gene: 9. The CDR3 length is 14 residues. Germline values: CDR1 GTSNPN, CDR2 SVGIG (reference sequence). Here the CDR3 DNA reads TGTGCCTGGAGTAGGCTAGCGGCCCTTGACGAGCAGTACTTC. Translating it yields CAWSRLAALDEQYF.

The rearrangement links TRBV15 to TRBJ2-7, with a possible D match to TRBD2 (5 bases). The CDR3 runs to 15 residues. V dropped 5 bases and J dropped 1 base, with 15 bases sitting between them. Germline V gene sequence: CDR1 LNHNV, CDR2 YYDKDF (reference sequence). CDR3: CATSRRRTVSYEQYF. The CDR3 nucleotides are TGTGCCACCAGCCGCCGGAGGACCGTGTCCTACGAGCAGTACTTC.